This TCR beta chain derives from a study of response to subunit inactivated influenza vaccine. As regards this clonotype: Its antigen is not known.

Regarding the study as a whole: Each seasonal flu vaccination may recruit only limited new T cells, authors suggested.

This CDR3 comprises 13 residues. Germline lookup yields CDR1 SGHRS and CDR2 YFSETQ. Deletions cut 6 bases from V and 3 bases from J, with 12 bases between. TCRdb redid the calling of the RT-PCR reads with MiXCR, one entry per CDR3 protein. In the table there are about 500,000 distinct CDR3 sequences, about 7.2% of which are singletons. The specimen was PBMCs from blood, collected less than 25 months after vaccination. This TCR was sampled from a man between 50 and 75 years old who received an inactivated influenza vaccine. The chain is built from TRBV5-1 and TRBJ2-5; D is tentatively TRBD1 or TRBD2 (5 bases each). The CDR3 protein is CASTRDVEETQYF. In nucleotides, the CDR3 is TGCGCCAGCACTCGGGACGTAGAAGAGACCCAGTACTTC.